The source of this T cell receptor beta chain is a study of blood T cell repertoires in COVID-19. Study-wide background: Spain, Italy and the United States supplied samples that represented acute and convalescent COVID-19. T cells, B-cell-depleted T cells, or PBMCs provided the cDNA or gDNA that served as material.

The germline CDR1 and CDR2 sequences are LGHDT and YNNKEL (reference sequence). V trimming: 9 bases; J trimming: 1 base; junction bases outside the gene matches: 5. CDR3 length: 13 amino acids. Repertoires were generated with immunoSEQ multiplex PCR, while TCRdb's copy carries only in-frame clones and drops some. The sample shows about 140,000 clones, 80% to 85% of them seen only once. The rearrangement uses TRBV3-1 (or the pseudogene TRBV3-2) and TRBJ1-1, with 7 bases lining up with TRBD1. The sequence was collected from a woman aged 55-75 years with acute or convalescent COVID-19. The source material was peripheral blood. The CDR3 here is CASVQGRNTEAFF. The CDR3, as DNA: TGTGCCAGTGTACAGGGGAGGAACACTGAAGCTTTCTTT.